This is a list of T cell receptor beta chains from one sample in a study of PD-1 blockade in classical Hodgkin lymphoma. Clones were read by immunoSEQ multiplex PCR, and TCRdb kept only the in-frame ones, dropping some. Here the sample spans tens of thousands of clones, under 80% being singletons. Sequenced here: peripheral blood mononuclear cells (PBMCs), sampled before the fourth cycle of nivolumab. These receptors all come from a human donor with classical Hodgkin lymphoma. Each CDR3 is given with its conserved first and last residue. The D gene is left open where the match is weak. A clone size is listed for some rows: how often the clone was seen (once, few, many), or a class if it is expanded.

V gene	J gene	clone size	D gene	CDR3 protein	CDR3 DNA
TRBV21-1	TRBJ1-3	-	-	CASSKNPGPYSGNTIYF	TGTGCCAGCAGCAAAAATCCGGGACCCTACTCTGGAAACACCATATATTTT
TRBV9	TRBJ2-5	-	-	CASSVVGLQETQYF	TGTGCCAGCAGCGTAGTGGGATTACAAGAGACCCAGTACTTC
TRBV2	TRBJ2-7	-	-	CASSYSEGTYEQYF	TGTGCCAGCAGCTACAGCGAGGGAACCTACGAGCAGTACTTC
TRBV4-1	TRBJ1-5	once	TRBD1	CASSQVGPRGHQPQHF	TGCGCCAGCAGCCAAGTGGGGCCAAGGGGGCATCAGCCCCAGCATTTT
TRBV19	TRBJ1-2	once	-	CASKREGDYGYTF	TGTGCCAGTAAAAGAGAGGGTGACTATGGCTACACCTTC
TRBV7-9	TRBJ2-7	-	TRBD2	CASSSVETSGSYEQYF	TGTGCCAGCAGCTCCGTGGAGACTAGCGGGTCCTACGAGCAGTACTTC
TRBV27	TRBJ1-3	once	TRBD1	CASRHGTGGYSGNTIYF	TGTGCCAGCAGACACGGGACAGGGGGCTACTCTGGAAACACCATATATTTT
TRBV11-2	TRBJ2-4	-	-	CASSLLRGSKNIQYF	TGTGCCAGCAGCTTACTACGGGGGTCCAAAAACATTCAGTACTTC
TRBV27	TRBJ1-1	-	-	CASSFTGRWGPEAFF	TGTGCCAGCAGTTTCACCGGACGGTGGGGCCCTGAAGCTTTCTTT
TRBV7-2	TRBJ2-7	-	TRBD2	CASSRTSGTYEQYF	TGTGCCAGCAGCAGAACTAGCGGCACCTACGAGCAGTACTTC
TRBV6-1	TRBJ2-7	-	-	CASSDYEQYF	TGTGCCAGCAGTGACTACGAGCAGTACTTC
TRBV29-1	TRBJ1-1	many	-	CSVERGNTEAFF	TGCAGCGTTGAAAGGGGAAACACTGAAGCTTTCTTT
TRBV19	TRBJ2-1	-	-	CATTQRSYNEQFF	TGTGCCACAACCCAGAGGTCCTACAATGAGCAGTTCTTC
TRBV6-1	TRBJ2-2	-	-	CASSGWGAGELFF	TGTGCCAGCAGTGGATGGGGGGCCGGGGAGCTGTTTTTT
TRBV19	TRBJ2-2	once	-	CASALLGSDGELFF	TGTGCCAGTGCGCTACTAGGCTCGGACGGGGAGCTGTTTTTT
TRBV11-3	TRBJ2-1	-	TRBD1	CASSSGQVTYNEQFF	TGTGCCAGCAGTTCCGGACAGGTGACCTACAATGAGCAGTTCTTC
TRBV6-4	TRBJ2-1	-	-	CASRKTGVANEQFF	TGTGCCAGCAGAAAGACGGGAGTCGCCAATGAGCAGTTCTTC
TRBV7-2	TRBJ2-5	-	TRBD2	CASSFQAGGTQYF	TGTGCCAGCAGCTTTCAGGCGGGGGGCACCCAGTACTTC
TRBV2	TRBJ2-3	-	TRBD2	CASTPVRAGGDTQYF	TGTGCCAGCACCCCCGTTAGGGCGGGAGGAGATACGCAGTATTTT
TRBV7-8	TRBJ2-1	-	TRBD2	CASIAGGPNEQFF	TGTGCCAGCATCGCGGGAGGGCCCAATGAGCAGTTCTTC
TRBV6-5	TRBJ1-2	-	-	CASSFVENYGYTF	TGTGCCAGCAGTTTCGTAGAGAACTATGGCTACACCTTC
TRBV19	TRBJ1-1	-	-	CASSIFDRSTEAFF	TGTGCCAGTAGTATCTTCGACAGAAGCACTGAAGCTTTCTTT
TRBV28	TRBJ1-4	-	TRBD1	CASSPGQGGSLYEKLFF	TGTGCCAGCAGCCCCGGACAGGGTGGGTCACTATATGAAAAACTGTTTTTT
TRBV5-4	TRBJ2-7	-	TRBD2	CASSEPTSGTYEQYF	TGTGCCAGCAGCGAGCCGACTAGCGGAACCTACGAGCAGTACTTC
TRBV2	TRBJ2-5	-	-	CASSAARETQYF	TGTGCCAGCAGCGCCGCCCGTGAGACCCAGTACTTC
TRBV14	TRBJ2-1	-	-	CASSQQPVWGEQFF	TGTGCCAGCAGCCAACAACCCGTGTGGGGTGAGCAGTTCTTC
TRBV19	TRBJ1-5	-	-	CASSRPGLSNQPQHF	TGTGCCAGTAGTAGACCGGGTCTTTCCAATCAGCCCCAGCATTTT
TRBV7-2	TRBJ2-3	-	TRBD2	CASSRLAGGADTQYF	TGTGCCAGCAGCCGATTAGCGGGAGGGGCAGATACGCAGTATTTT
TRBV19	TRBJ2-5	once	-	CASSIGGGVETQYF	TGTGCCAGTAGTATTGGAGGGGGCGTAGAGACCCAGTACTTC
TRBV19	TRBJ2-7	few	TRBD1	CASSIAGTGMYEQYF	TGTGCCAGTAGTATAGCCGGGACAGGGATGTACGAGCAGTACTTC
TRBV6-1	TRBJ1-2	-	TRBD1	CASSEPTGTGGGGYGYTF	TGTGCCAGCAGTGAACCTACCGGGACAGGGGGCGGTGGCTATGGCTACACCTTC
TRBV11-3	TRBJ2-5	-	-	CASSRASPAETQYF	TGTGCCAGCAGCCGGGCTTCCCCGGCGGAGACCCAGTACTTC
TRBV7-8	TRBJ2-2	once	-	CASSGGSPQGNTGELFF	TGTGCCAGCAGCGGCGGTTCCCCACAGGGAAACACCGGGGAGCTGTTTTTT
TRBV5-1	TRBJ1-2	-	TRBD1	CASSSQGGSYGYTF	TGCGCCAGCAGCTCGCAGGGGGGGAGCTATGGCTACACCTTC
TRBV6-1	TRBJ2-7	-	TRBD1	CASSGRDRGREQYF	TGTGCCAGCAGTGGACGGGACAGGGGGCGGGAGCAGTACTTC
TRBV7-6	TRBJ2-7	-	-	CASSLSGGAAEQYF	TGTGCCAGCAGCTTATCCGGCGGCGCCGCCGAGCAGTACTTC
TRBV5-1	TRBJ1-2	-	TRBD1	CASSSGPDRVDGYTF	TGCGCCAGCAGCTCGGGCCCGGACAGGGTAGATGGCTACACCTTC
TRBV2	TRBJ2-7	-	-	CASSVSLGQEADEQYF	TGTGCCAGCAGTGTTAGTCTGGGGCAGGAGGCCGACGAGCAGTACTTC
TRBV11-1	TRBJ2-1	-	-	CASSRGGQSYNEQFF	TGTGCCAGCAGCCGGGGTGGACAATCCTACAATGAGCAGTTCTTC
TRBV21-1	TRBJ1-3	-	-	CASSKEARGRIDTIYF	TGTGCCAGCAGCAAAGAGGCGAGGGGGCGGATCGACACCATATATTTT
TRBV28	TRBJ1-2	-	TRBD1	CASSFARAGGNGYTF	TGTGCCAGCAGTTTTGCCCGCGCAGGGGGCAACGGCTACACCTTC